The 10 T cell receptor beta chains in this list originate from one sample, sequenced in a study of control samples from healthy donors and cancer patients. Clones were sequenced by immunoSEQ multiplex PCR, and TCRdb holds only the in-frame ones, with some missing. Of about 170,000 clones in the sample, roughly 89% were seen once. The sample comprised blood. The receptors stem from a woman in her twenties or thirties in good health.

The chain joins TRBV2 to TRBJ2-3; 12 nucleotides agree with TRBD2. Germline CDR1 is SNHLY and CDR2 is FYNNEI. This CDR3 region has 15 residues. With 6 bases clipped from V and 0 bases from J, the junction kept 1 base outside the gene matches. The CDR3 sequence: CASSLAGGSTDTQYF. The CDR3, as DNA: TGTGCCAGCAGCCTAGCGGGGGGGAGCACAGATACGCAGTATTTT.

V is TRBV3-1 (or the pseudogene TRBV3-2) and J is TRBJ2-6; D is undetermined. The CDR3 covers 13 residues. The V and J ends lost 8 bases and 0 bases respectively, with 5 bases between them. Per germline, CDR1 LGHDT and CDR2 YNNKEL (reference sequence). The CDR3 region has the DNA TGTGCCAGCGACCTCTCTGGGGCCAACGTCCTGACTTTC. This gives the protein CASDLSGANVLTF.

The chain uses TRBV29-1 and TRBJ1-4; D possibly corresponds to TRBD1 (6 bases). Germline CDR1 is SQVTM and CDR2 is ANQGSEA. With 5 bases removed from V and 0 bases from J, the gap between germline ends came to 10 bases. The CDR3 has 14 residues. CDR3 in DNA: TGCAGCGTTCTTGGGACACCAACTAATGAAAAACTGTTTTTT. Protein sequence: CSVLGTPTNEKLFF.

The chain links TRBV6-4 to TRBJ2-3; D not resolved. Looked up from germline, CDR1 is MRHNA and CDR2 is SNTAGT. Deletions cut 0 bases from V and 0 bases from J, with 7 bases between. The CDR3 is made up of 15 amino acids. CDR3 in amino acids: CASSDSADSTDTQYF. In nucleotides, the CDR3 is TGTGCCAGCAGTGACTCGGCAGATAGCACAGATACGCAGTATTTT.

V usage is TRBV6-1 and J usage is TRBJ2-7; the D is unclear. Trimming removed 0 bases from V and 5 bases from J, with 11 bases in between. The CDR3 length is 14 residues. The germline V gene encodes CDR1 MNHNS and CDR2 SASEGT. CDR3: CASSEAGDWHEQYF. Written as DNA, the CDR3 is TGTGCCAGCAGTGAAGCTGGGGATTGGCACGAGCAGTACTTC.

The DNA for the CDR3 is TGTGCCAGCAGCTGGACTAGCGGCACAGATACGCAGTATTTT. It specifies CASSWTSGTDTQYF. V and J are TRBV7-2 and TRBJ2-3; 9 bases are shared with TRBD2. V shed 4 bases and J 1 base; nucleotides not matched to a gene: 0. The germline CDR1 and CDR2 sequences are SGHTA and FQGNSA. CDR3 length: 14 residues.

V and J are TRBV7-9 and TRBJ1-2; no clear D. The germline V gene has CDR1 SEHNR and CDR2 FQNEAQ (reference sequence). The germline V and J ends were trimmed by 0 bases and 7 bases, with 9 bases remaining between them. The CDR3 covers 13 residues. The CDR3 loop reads CASSLAGLAGYTF. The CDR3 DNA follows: TGTGCCAGCAGCTTAGCCGGGTTGGCTGGCTACACCTTC. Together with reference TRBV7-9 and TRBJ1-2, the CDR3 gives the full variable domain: DTGVSQNPRHKITKRGQNVTFRCDPISEHNRLYWYRQTLGQGPEFLTYFQNEAQLEKSRLLSDRFSAERPKGSFSTLEIQRTEQGDSAMYLCASSLAGLAGYTFGSGTRLTVV.

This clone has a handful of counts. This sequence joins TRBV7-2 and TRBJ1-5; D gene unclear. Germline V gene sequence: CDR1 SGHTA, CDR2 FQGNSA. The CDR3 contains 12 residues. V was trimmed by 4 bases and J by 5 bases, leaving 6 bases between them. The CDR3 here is CASSSAHQPQHF. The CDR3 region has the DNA TGTGCCAGCAGCTCCGCCCATCAGCCCCAGCATTTT.

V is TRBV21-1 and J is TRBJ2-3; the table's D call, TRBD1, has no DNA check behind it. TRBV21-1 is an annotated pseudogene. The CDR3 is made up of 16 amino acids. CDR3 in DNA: TGTGCCAGCAGCAAAGCGGGAACAGGGGACACAGATACGCAGTATTTT. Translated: CASSKAGTGDTDTQYF.

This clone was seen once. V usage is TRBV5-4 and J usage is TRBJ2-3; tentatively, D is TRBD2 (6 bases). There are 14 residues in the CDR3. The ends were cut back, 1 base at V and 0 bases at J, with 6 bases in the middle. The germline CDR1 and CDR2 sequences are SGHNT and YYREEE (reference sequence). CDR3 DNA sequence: TGTGCCAGCAGCTTGCGGGGGAGCACAGATACGCAGTATTTT. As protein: CASSLRGSTDTQYF.